These 31 T cell receptor beta chains were all obtained from the same sample, sequenced in a study of cytomegalovirus exposure and HLA in healthy donors. Use of 60 Vbeta and 13 Jbeta primers characterized the PCR. TCRdb's table, derived via immunoSEQ multiplex PCR, lists solely in-frame clones and lacks some. The sample lists 130,000 to 150,000 clones, 65% to 85% occurring once. Sample: PBMCs. The source is a woman aged 40-49 years in good health and CMV-seropositive.

V gene TRBV6-1 combines with J gene TRBJ1-1; TRBD1 might be the D (6 bases). The CDR3 loop spans 11 amino acids. The V end lost 5 bases, the J end lost 10 bases, and 11 bases lay between the germline ends. Germline V CDR1 and CDR2: MNHNS, SASEGT. The CDR3 is CASSNGGGAFF. In DNA, the CDR3 is TGTGCCAGCAGTAATGGGGGCGGAGCTTTCTTT.

The chain is built from TRBV6-6 and TRBJ2-5, with TRBD1 matching 8 bases. The DNA end is more similar to TRBJ2-7, so the J call may be wrong. CDR1 is MNHNY, CDR2 SVGAGI, per germline (reference sequence). CDR3 length: 14 amino acids. The CDR3 DNA reads as TGTGCCAGCAGTTTACGGGACAGGATCGCCGAGCAGTACTTC. It specifies CASSLRDRIAEQYF.

The J gene is TRBJ2-7, the V gene TRBV9; 11 nucleotides align to TRBD2. Looked up from germline, CDR1 is SGDLS and CDR2 is YYNGEE. The CDR3 contains 13 residues. Trimming cost V 2 bases and J 6 bases; bases outside gene matches: 1. CDR3 bases: TGTGCCAGCAGCGTTCTAGCGGGAGGCGAGCAGTACTTC. Residues: CASSVLAGGEQYF.

The chain uses TRBV7-9 and TRBJ2-1, with D perhaps matching TRBD2 (5 bases). Germline values: CDR1 SEHNR, CDR2 FQNEAQ (reference sequence). The germline V and J ends were trimmed by 6 bases and 9 bases, with 15 bases remaining between them. The CDR3 contains 13 residues. The CDR3 bases are TGTGCCAGCAGTTTTAGCTCGAGCGGTGAGCAGTTCTTC. This translates into CASSFSSSGEQFF. The variable domain in full, completed from reference TRBV7-9 and TRBJ2-1, reads DTGVSQNPRHKITKRGQNVTFRCDPISEHNRLYWYRQTLGQGPEFLTYFQNEAQLEKSRLLSDRFSAERPKGSFSTLEIQRTEQGDSAMYLCASSFSSSGEQFFGPGTRLTVL.

The chain combines TRBV21-1 with TRBJ1-2. TRBV21-1 is given as a pseudogene. The CDR3 loop spans 16 amino acids. The CDR3 DNA follows: TGTGCCTGCCTAAAGGGTCGGGAAGGTAGTAACTATGGCTACACCTTC. Amino acids: CACLKGREGSNYGYTF.

V and J are TRBV19 and TRBJ1-4; no clear D. Germline V gene sequence: CDR1 LNHDA, CDR2 SQIVND (reference sequence). The CDR3 spans 13 residues. With 6 bases removed from V and 7 bases from J, the gap between germline ends came to 12 bases. The CDR3 reads CASSRGVSEKLFF. CDR3 bases: TGTGCCAGTAGCCGGGGAGTAAGTGAAAAACTGTTTTTT.

There are a few counts of this clone. CDR3 in DNA: TGTGCCAGCAAACCGGACAGATTCTATGGCTACACCTTC. This gives the protein CASKPDRFYGYTF. The chain has TRBV2 and TRBJ1-2, with a possible D match to TRBD1 (6 bases). Germline lookup yields CDR1 SNHLY and CDR2 FYNNEI. V lost 7 bases and J 4 bases, leaving 13 bases between the germline ends. The CDR3 loop spans 13 amino acids.

This rearrangement joins TRBV11-2 to TRBJ1-6; TRBD1 is a possible D gene (5 bases). Trimming stripped 3 bases from V and 10 bases from J, with 10 bases between. The CDR3 runs to 13 residues. Looked up from germline, CDR1 is SGHAT and CDR2 is FQNNGV. The CDR3 sequence: CASSFQGISPLHF. CDR3 nucleotides: TGTGCCAGCAGCTTTCAGGGTATATCACCCCTCCACTTT. The whole variable domain, filled in from reference TRBV11-2 and TRBJ1-6, reads EAGVAQSPRYKIIEKRQSVAFWCNPISGHATLYWYQQILGQGPKLLIQFQNNGVVDDSQLPKDRFSAERLKGVDSTLKIQPAKLEDSAVYLCASSFQGISPLHFGNGTRLTVT.

This CDR3 is CASSLTSQGAGQPQHF. The CDR3 DNA sequence: TGTGCCAGCAGTTTAACATCACAGGGGGCGGGTCAGCCCCAGCATTTT. This chain connects TRBV28 to TRBJ1-5; 9 nucleotides align to TRBD1. Germline V gene lookup returns CDR1 MDHEN and CDR2 SYDVKM. The CDR3 runs 16 residues. V lost 2 bases and J lost 6; bases outside the gene matches: 8.

This clone was found a few times. The V call is TRBV19, the J call TRBJ1-5, with 7 bases lining up with TRBD1. Germline V gene lookup returns CDR1 LNHDA and CDR2 SQIVND (reference sequence). V dropped 4 bases and J dropped 10; count of bases not matched to a gene: 13. The CDR3 totals 15 residues. The DNA of the CDR3 is TGTGCCAGTAGTACCACTGGCAGACAGGGCGGCCCCCAGCATTTT. It translates to CASSTTGRQGGPQHF.

This clone is a singleton in its sample. The chain joins TRBV2 to TRBJ2-3, with a possible D match to TRBD1 (8 bases). The germline gives CDR1 SNHLY, CDR2 FYNNEI. The CDR3 is 14 residues long. V lost 4 bases and J 8 bases, leaving 16 bases between the germline ends. CDR3 sequence reads: CASSGTGGGSTQYF. The CDR3 nucleotides are TGTGCCAGCAGTGGTACAGGGGGGGGGAGTACGCAGTATTTT.

The V call is TRBV5-4, the J call TRBJ2-5; TRBD2 might be the D (7 bases). The CDR3 runs 15 residues. V lost 1 base to trimming and J lost 4 bases, with 14 bases between them. Germline assignment: CDR1 SGHNT and CDR2 YYREEE (reference sequence). CDR3 sequence (DNA): TGTGCCAGCAGCTTGAGGGGGGGGGTAAGAGAGACCCAGTACTTC. Amino acids: CASSLRGGVRETQYF. Complete variable domain (other parts from reference TRBV5-4 and TRBJ2-5): ETGVTQSPTHLIKTRGQQVTLRCSSQSGHNTVSWYQQALGQGPQFIFQYYREEENGRGNFPPRFSGLQFPNYSSELNVNALELDDSALYLCASSLRGGVRETQYFGPGTRLLVL.

This chain connects TRBV29-1 to TRBJ2-1; 9 positions agree with TRBD1. J lost 4 bases, V lost 3 bases, and 4 bases had no gene match. The germline V gene has CDR1 SQVTM and CDR2 ANQGSEA. CDR3 length: 14 amino acids. The CDR3 bases are TGCAGCGTTGATACGGGACAGGGTTACAATGAGCAGTTCTTC. Encoded protein: CSVDTGQGYNEQFF.

The rearrangement links TRBV5-1 to TRBJ2-7; D perhaps matches TRBD2 (7 bases). Germline V gene data show CDR1 as SGHRS and CDR2 as YFSETQ. This CDR3 spans 13 amino acids. Trimming cost V 4 bases and J 7 bases, with 15 bases left between them. CDR3 sequence (DNA): TGCGCCAGCAGCACCGAGGGGGGGTGGGAGCAGTACTTC. Amino acid sequence: CASSTEGGWEQYF.

The chain recombines TRBV18 with TRBJ1-6; 7 bases align to TRBD1. Germline V lookup: CDR1 KGHSH, CDR2 LQKENI. This CDR3 contains 16 residues. J was trimmed by 6 bases and V by 3 bases; bases with no gene match: 8. The CDR3 coding sequence is TGTGCCAGCTCACCCCGGGACAGTTCGGTTAATTCACCCCTCCACTTT. It encodes CASSPRDSSVNSPLHF. The variable domain in full, completed from reference TRBV18 and TRBJ1-6, reads NAGVMQNPRHLVRRRGQEARLRCSPMKGHSHVYWYRQLPEEGLKFMVYLQKENIIDESGMPKERFSAEFPKEGPSILRIQQVVRGDSAAYFCASSPRDSSVNSPLHFGNGTRLTVT.

The chain couples TRBV18 to TRBJ2-3; tentatively, D is TRBD2 (5 bases). Between the trimmed V and J ends, which lost 6 bases and 10 bases, there was a span of 14 bases. The CDR3 is made up of 12 amino acids. Germline V gene lookup returns CDR1 KGHSH and CDR2 LQKENI. The chain's CDR3 is CASSEGRGAQYF. CDR3 coding DNA: TGTGCCAGCTCTGAGGGCCGGGGAGCGCAGTATTTT.

The chain employs TRBV19 and TRBJ2-1; 7 bases are shared with TRBD2. The germline V gene encodes CDR1 LNHDA and CDR2 SQIVND (reference sequence). V was pared by 11 bases and J by 5 bases, with 18 bases of the junction left unmatched. The length of the CDR3 is 16 residues. The DNA of the CDR3 is TGTGCCTTCTATCCGGGAGGACCTGATCCGCACAATGAGCAGTTCTTC. Amino acids: CAFYPGGPDPHNEQFF.

The chain joins TRBV5-4 to TRBJ2-5, with a weak D call TRBD2 (5 bases). The better agreement between TRBJ2-7 and the DNA end casts doubt on the J call. Germline CDR1 reads SGHNT; CDR2 reads YYREEE (reference sequence). The CDR3 runs to 11 residues. CDR3: CASSRDYEQYF. DNA of the CDR3: TGTGCCAGCAGCCGGGACTACGAGCAGTACTTC.

The genes are TRBV19 and TRBJ1-5, with 8 positions matching TRBD1. The CDR3 covers 16 residues. Germline V gene data show CDR1 as LNHDA and CDR2 as SQIVND (reference sequence). J was trimmed by 6 bases and V by 8 bases; bases with no gene match: 15. The DNA of the CDR3 is TGTGCCAGTGAGTATGGCCCTCCAGGGGGCCTTCAGCCCCAGCATTTT. This translates into CASEYGPPGGLQPQHF.

The chain carries TRBV9 and TRBJ2-3; TRBD2 agrees at 9 bases. The CDR3 covers 16 residues. From germline, CDR1 is SGDLS and CDR2 YYNGEE. V shed 4 bases, J shed 3 bases, and the junction held 9 bases outside the gene matches. The CDR3 reads CASSPLRGGATDTQYF. The CDR3, as DNA: TGTGCCAGCAGCCCTCTCCGCGGGGGGGCGACAGATACGCAGTATTTT.

The V call is TRBV19, the J call TRBJ1-2, with D tentatively TRBD1 (5 bases). The CDR3 totals 13 residues. The V end was cut by 5 bases, the J end by 2 bases, with 9 bases between. Per the germline V gene, CDR1 is LNHDA and CDR2 is SQIVND (reference sequence). CDR3 nucleotide sequence: TGTGCCAGTAGTCCGGGACTGAACTATGGCTACACCTTC. Its protein is CASSPGLNYGYTF.

The J gene is TRBJ1-5, the V gene TRBV7-8; 7 bases match TRBD1. The ends lost 5 bases at V and 4 bases at J; junction bases unmatched: 8. The CDR3 is made up of 15 amino acids. Germline CDR1 reads SGHVS; CDR2 reads FQNEAQ. The CDR3 region has the DNA TGTGCCAGCAGCCTACGGGACAGTTTTAATCAGCCCCAGCATTTT. This gives the protein CASSLRDSFNQPQHF.

This clone appeared once. This sequence joins TRBV5-4 and TRBJ2-5; 8 positions agree with TRBD2. The CDR3 runs 16 residues. Trimming cost V 0 bases and J 2 bases; bases outside gene matches: 6. CDR1 and CDR2 from the germline V gene are SGHNT and YYREEE (reference sequence). In DNA form, the CDR3 reads TGTGCCAGCAGCTTGGTTCTGGCGGGGGGACAAGAGACCCAGTACTTC. It translates to CASSLVLAGGQETQYF.

The chain has TRBV7-2 and TRBJ2-1, with 12 bases that match TRBD2. The CDR3 consists of 15 residues. Germline CDR1 reads SGHTA; CDR2 reads FQGNSA. Unmatched junction bases numbered 5, after V lost 4 bases and J lost 7 bases. The CDR3: CASSSTSGGSNEQFF. The CDR3 DNA sequence: TGTGCCAGCAGCTCTACTAGCGGGGGGTCTAATGAGCAGTTCTTC. The variable domain in full, completed from reference TRBV7-2 and TRBJ2-1, reads GAGVSQSPSNKVTEKGKDVELRCDPISGHTALYWYRQSLGQGLEFLIYFQGNSAPDKSGLPSDRFSAERTGGSVSTLTIQRTQQEDSAVYLCASSSTSGGSNEQFFGPGTRLTVL.

The chain employs TRBV19 and TRBJ2-5; tentative D call: TRBD2 (6 bases). Per germline, CDR1 LNHDA and CDR2 SQIVND (reference sequence). Trimming removed 5 bases at V and 7 bases at J, with 20 bases between. This CDR3 has 15 residues. The CDR3 sequence is CASSPGLMGVMTQYF. CDR3 nucleotide sequence: TGTGCCAGTAGTCCGGGACTGATGGGCGTGATGACCCAGTACTTC.

The chain has TRBV7-9 and TRBJ1-2; D not certain. The CDR3 is 14 residues long. Germline V CDR1 and CDR2: SEHNR, FQNEAQ (reference sequence). V lost 5 bases and J 5 bases, leaving 15 bases between the germline ends. CDR3 bases: TGTGCCAGCAGCCCGGGGAGGCGGGTATATGGCTACACCTTC. Translating it yields CASSPGRRVYGYTF.

The chain uses TRBV28 and TRBJ1-4; tentatively, D is TRBD1 (6 bases). CDR3 length: 15 residues. The germline CDR1 and CDR2 sequences are MDHEN and SYDVKM. The V end was cut by 6 bases, the J end by 4 bases, with 15 bases between. Here the CDR3 DNA reads TGTGCCAGCAGAACCAGACAGGCCATTAATGAAAAACTGTTTTTT. Translating gives CASRTRQAINEKLFF.

This chain links TRBV5-1 with TRBJ2-2; possible D gene TRBD2, 5 bases. The V gene lost 0 bases and the J gene lost 9 bases, with 12 bases spanning the gap. Germline V gene data show CDR1 as SGHRS and CDR2 as YFSETQ. The CDR3 extends over 14 amino acids. Here the CDR3 reads CASSLVGLSRELFF. CDR3 bases: TGCGCCAGCAGCTTGGTCGGACTCTCCCGGGAGCTGTTTTTT.

The rearrangement links TRBV28 to TRBJ1-1; D is uncertain. From germline, CDR1 is MDHEN and CDR2 SYDVKM. The V gene lost 6 bases and the J gene lost 7 bases, with 12 bases spanning the gap. This CDR3 region has 12 residues. CDR3 in DNA: TGTGCCAGCAGGACTAGGGTGAGTGAAGCTTTCTTT. Residues: CASRTRVSEAFF.

The chain uses TRBV9 and TRBJ2-7, with TRBD1 matching 11 bases. The CDR3 has 15 residues. CDR1 and CDR2 (germline): SGDLS, YYNGEE. The V and J ends lost 3 bases and 5 bases, in that order; junction bases with no gene match: 7. CDR3 nucleotides: TGTGCCAGCAGCGAGGGGACAGGGGGTTTCGACGAGCAGTACTTC. As protein: CASSEGTGGFDEQYF.

V gene TRBV7-2 combines with J gene TRBJ1-2, with 8 bases that match TRBD1. The CDR3 spans 14 residues. After removal of 3 bases from V and 3 bases from J, the junction contained 3 bases not matched to a gene. Germline-derived CDR1 and CDR2 are SGHTA and FQGNSA. The CDR3 sequence: CASSFQGADYGYTF. Written as DNA, the CDR3 is TGTGCCAGCAGCTTTCAGGGGGCGGACTATGGCTACACCTTC.